This TCR beta chain was identified in a study of T cells in Graves' hyperthyroidism and ophthalmopathy. Study observations and caveats: Blood also showed most of the thyroid clonotypes that were expanded above 0.001.

This clonotype occurred a few times. What it binds is unknown. The investigators amplified TCR beta CDR3 regions from RNA transcripts. HTBI primers were used for first-round RT-PCR of the TCR CDR3. TCRdb reprocessed the multiplex PCR reads via MiXCR and lists one record per CDR3 protein. Among hundreds of thousands of distinct CDR3 sequences listed, roughly 15% were seen once. The CDR3 is made up of 15 amino acids. Per germline, CDR1 SGDLS and CDR2 YYNGEE. The V gene lost 4 bases and the J gene lost 0 bases, with 13 bases spanning the gap. Reasons for excluding patients were uncontrolled infection, other autoimmune disease, pregnancy or lactation.

V gene TRBV9 combines with J gene TRBJ2-5, with D perhaps matching TRBD1 (6 bases). Sequencing was carried out using blood. This receptor was obtained from a middle-aged woman with Graves' ophthalmopathy. The CDR3 region is CASSSRDTYQETQYF. The DNA for the CDR3 is TGTGCCAGCAGCTCCCGGGACACTTACCAAGAGACCCAGTACTTC. The full variable domain, in which reference TRBV9 and TRBJ2-5 provide the parts outside the CDR3, is DSGVTQTPKHLITATGQRVTLRCSPRSGDLSVYWYQQSLDQGLQFLIQYYNGEERAKGNILERFSAQQFPDLHSELNLSSLELGDSALYFCASSSRDTYQETQYFGPGTRLLVL.